This T cell receptor (beta chain) was documented in a study of beta chain features in type 1 diabetes. Whole-study results and caveats: Cells with high TCR expression could be over-represented when cDNA is sequenced. VDJ junctions from type 1 diabetes patients carried fewer insertions and larger deletions. Naive, central memory and Treg TCRB repertoires seemed to resemble each other more closely in patients than they did in healthy donors.

Expressed TCRB transcripts were sequenced, since all the RNA that had been isolated was reverse transcribed. Libraries were prepared by immunoSEQ multiplex PCR; TCRdb keeps only in-frame clonotypes and omits some of them. The sample lists some 410,000 clones, roughly 11% occurring once. CDR1 MNHNY and CDR2 SVGAGI come from the germline V gene (reference sequence). The CDR3 contains 14 residues. Deletions cut 7 bases from V and 0 bases from J, with 11 bases between. This clone has just a few counts. Its matching antigen is unknown. The sample was naive CD4+ T cells from blood. V usage is TRBV6-6 and J usage is TRBJ2-3; D is undetermined. This receptor was taken from a woman in her late teens or twenties in good health. The chain's CDR3 is CASKKTGSTDTQYF. The CDR3 DNA reads TGTGCCAGCAAAAAGACGGGTAGCACAGATACGCAGTATTTT.